Given below is one T cell receptor beta chain in context. The antigen remains undetermined. Amplification targeted TCR beta CDR3 regions from RNA transcripts. The HTBI primer set drove a first-round RT-PCR of the TCR CDR3. TCRdb redid the calling of the multiplex PCR reads with MiXCR, one entry per CDR3 protein. The sample has 480,000 or so distinct CDR3 sequences; approximately 48% are singletons. The entry originates in a study of T cells in Graves' hyperthyroidism and ophthalmopathy. Study-wide points: In the blood, most expanded thyroid clonotypes above 0.001 appeared as well.

The germline V and J ends were trimmed by 3 bases and 4 bases, with 4 bases remaining between them. The germline gives CDR1 MNHNS, CDR2 SASEGT. CDR3 length equals 11 residues. The chain uses TRBV6-1 and TRBJ2-7, with unresolved D. The TCR sequence derives from an adult woman with Graves' disease, either hyperthyroidism or ophthalmopathy (not recorded which). Sequenced input: peripheral blood or thyroid tissue (not recorded which). CDR3 region: CASSDPYEQYF. The CDR3 DNA reads TGTGCCAGCAGTGACCCATACGAGCAGTACTTC.